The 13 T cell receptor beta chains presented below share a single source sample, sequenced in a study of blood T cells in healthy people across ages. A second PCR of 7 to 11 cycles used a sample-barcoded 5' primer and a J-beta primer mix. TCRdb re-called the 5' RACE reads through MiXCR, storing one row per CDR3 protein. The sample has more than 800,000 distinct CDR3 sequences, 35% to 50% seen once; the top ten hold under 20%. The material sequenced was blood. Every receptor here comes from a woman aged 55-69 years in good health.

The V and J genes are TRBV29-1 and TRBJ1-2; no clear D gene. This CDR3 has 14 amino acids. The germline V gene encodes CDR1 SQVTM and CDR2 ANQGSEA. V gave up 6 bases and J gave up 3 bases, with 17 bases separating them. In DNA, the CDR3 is TGCAGCGTCCCCCACCCCGCGGGAGACTATGGCTACACCTTC. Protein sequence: CSVPHPAGDYGYTF.

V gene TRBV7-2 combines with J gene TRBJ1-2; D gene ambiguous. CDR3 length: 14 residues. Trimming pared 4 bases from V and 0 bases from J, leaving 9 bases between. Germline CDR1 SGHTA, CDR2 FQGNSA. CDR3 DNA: TGTGCCAGCAGCTACAGACGAACTAACTATGGCTACACCTTC. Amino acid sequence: CASSYRRTNYGYTF.

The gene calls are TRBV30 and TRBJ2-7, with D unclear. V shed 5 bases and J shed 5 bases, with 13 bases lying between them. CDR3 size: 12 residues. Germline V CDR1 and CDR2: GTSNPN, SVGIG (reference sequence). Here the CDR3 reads CAWGPLSHEQYF. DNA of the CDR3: TGTGCCTGGGGGCCTTTATCCCACGAGCAGTACTTC.

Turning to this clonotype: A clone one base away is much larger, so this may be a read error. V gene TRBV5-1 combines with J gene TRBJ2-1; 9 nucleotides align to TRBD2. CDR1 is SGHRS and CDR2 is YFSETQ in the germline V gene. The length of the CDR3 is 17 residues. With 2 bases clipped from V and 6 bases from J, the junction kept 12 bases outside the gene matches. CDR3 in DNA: TGCGCCAGCAGCTTAAGACTAGCGGAAGTCGGCGCCAATGAGCAGTTCTTC. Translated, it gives CASSLRLAEVGANEQFF.

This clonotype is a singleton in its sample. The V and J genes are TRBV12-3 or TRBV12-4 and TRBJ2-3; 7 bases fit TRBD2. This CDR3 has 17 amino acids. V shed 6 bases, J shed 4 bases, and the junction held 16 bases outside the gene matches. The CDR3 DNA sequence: TGTGCCAGCAGCTCCGGGGAGGGCGAAACTAGCGCAGATACGCAGTATTTT. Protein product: CASSSGEGETSADTQYF.

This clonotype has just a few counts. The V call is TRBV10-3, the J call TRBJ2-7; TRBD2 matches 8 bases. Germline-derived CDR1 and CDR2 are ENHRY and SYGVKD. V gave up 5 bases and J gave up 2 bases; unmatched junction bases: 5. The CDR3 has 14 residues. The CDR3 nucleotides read TGTGCCATCAGTTCGACTAGCGAGGCCTACGAGCAGTACTTC. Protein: CAISSTSEAYEQYF.

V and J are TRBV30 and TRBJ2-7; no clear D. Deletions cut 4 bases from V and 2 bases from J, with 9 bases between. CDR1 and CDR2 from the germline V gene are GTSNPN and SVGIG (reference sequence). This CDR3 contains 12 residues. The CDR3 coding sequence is TGTGCCTGGAATACTGGGACCTACGAGCAGTACTTC. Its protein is CAWNTGTYEQYF.

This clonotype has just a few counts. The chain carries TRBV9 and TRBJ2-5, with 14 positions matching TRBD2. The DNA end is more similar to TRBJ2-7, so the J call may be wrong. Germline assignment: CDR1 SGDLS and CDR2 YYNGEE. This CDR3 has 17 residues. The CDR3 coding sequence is TGTGCCAGCAGCTACACCGGGACTAGCGGGAGTGTCCACGAGCAGTACTTC. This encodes CASSYTGTSGSVHEQYF.

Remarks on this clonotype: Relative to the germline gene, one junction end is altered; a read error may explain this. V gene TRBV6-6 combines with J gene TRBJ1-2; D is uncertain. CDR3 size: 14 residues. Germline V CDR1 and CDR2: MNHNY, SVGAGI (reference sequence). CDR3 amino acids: CASGYGGSLYGCTF. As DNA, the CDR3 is TGTGCCAGCGGTTACGGTGGCAGTCTTTATGGCTGCACCTTC.

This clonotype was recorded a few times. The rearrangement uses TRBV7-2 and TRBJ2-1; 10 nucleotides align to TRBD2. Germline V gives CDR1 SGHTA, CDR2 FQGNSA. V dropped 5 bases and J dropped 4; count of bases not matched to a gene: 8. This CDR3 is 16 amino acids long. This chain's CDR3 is CASSPDSGRRYNEQFF. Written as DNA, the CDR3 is TGTGCCAGCAGCCCCGATAGCGGGAGGAGGTACAATGAGCAGTTCTTC.

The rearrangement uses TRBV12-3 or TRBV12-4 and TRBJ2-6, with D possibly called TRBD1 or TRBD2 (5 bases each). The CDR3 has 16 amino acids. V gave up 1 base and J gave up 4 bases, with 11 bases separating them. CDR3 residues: CASSLDTGTGANVLTF. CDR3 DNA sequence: TGTGCCAGCAGTTTAGATACGGGGACCGGGGCCAACGTCCTGACTTTC.

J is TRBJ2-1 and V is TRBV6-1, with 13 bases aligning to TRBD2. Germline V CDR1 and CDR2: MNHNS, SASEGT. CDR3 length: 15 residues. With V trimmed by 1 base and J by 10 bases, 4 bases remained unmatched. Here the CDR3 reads CASSEGLAGGREQFF. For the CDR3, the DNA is TGTGCCAGCAGTGAAGGACTAGCGGGAGGAAGGGAGCAGTTCTTC.

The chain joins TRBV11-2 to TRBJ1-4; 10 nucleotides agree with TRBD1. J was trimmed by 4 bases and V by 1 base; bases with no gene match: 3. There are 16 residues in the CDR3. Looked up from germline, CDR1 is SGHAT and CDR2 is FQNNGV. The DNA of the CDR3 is TGTGCCAGCAGCTTAGGAGGGACAGGGGATAATGAAAAACTGTTTTTT. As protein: CASSLGGTGDNEKLFF.